These 22 T cell receptor beta chains originate from one sample sequenced in a study of CD8+ T cells in alopecia areata. RNA extraction was followed by reverse transcription into cDNA, which acted as the sequencing template. The table came from immunoSEQ multiplex PCR; TCRdb's copy has only in-frame clones and leaves some out. The table lists 90,000 to 150,000 clones, approximately 53% of them singletons. The treatment here: oral pan-JAK inhibitor, 5-10 mg twice daily. The sequences come from CD4+ T cells sorted from blood, collected at week 4, from a patient treated with tofacitinib. The receptors derive from a human donor with alopecia areata.

The chain carries TRBV11-2 and TRBJ2-1; 12 bases are a match to TRBD2. The germline V gene encodes CDR1 SGHAT and CDR2 FQNNGV. The J segment lost 7 bases and the V segment lost 5 bases, leaving 12 bases of the junction unmatched. The CDR3 has 17 residues. This chain's CDR3 is CASSTIRTSGTGNEQFF. Here the CDR3 DNA reads TGTGCCAGCAGCACGATTCGGACTAGCGGGACGGGGAATGAGCAGTTCTTC.

This clone was found a few times. V usage is TRBV19 and J usage is TRBJ2-1; D unclear. CDR1 LNHDA and CDR2 SQIVND come from the germline V gene (reference sequence). V was shortened by 4 bases and J by 0 bases, with 4 bases between the two germline ends. CDR3 length: 13 residues. CDR3 nucleotides: TGTGCCAGTAGTAGGAGCTCCTACAATGAGCAGTTCTTC. This gives the protein CASSRSSYNEQFF.

This clone has a handful of counts. The V gene is TRBV5-1, the J gene TRBJ2-7, with 10 positions matching TRBD2. The CDR3 has 17 amino acids. CDR1 is SGHRS and CDR2 is YFSETQ in the germline V gene. V trimming: 0 bases; J trimming: 0 bases; junction bases outside the gene matches: 6. The CDR3 DNA is TGCGCCAGCAGCTTGGCCGCTAGCGGGGGCCCCTCCTACGAGCAGTACTTC. Its protein product is CASSLAASGGPSYEQYF.

The chain recombines TRBV30 with TRBJ2-1, with a weak D call TRBD2 (6 bases). Germline loops: CDR1 GTSNPN, CDR2 SVGIG (reference sequence). The CDR3 extends over 15 amino acids. Trimming removed 3 bases from V and 3 bases from J, with 15 bases in between. The CDR3 bases are TGTGCCTGGAGGAGGCCGGGCGGGAACTACAATGAGCAGTTCTTC. Amino acids: CAWRRPGGNYNEQFF.

The DNA of the CDR3 is TGCGCCAGCAGCTCGTCACCACTAGCGGGAGTTAGTGAGCAGTTCTTC. As protein: CASSSSPLAGVSEQFF. The rearrangement links TRBV5-1 to TRBJ2-1; 11 bases are a match to TRBD2. CDR3 length: 16 residues. Germline CDR1 reads SGHRS; CDR2 reads YFSETQ. V gave up 3 bases and J gave up 9 bases; unmatched junction bases: 11.

The rearrangement joins TRBV7-9 to TRBJ2-1; maybe TRBD1 (5 bases). CDR1 and CDR2 (germline): SEHNR, FQNEAQ (reference sequence). CDR3 length: 16 residues. The V gene lost 1 base and the J gene lost 12 bases, with 22 bases spanning the gap. The CDR3 DNA is TGTGCCAGCAGCTTAGGACATCGACAGATCGGTTTGGGGCAGTTCTTC. The encoded protein is CASSLGHRQIGLGQFF.

The chain carries TRBV29-1 and TRBJ2-7; TRBD2 aligns across 7 bases. V lost 6 bases, J lost 8 bases, and 13 bases stayed unmatched. Germline CDR1 and CDR2: SQVTM and ANQGSEA. The CDR3 length is 13 residues. The CDR3 DNA is TGCAGCGTGGAGCGGGATGGATCGTCTAAGCAGTACTTC. This translates into CSVERDGSSKQYF.

The rearrangement uses TRBV14 and TRBJ2-1; TRBD2 agrees at 7 bases. V shed 0 bases, J shed 6 bases, and the junction held 11 bases outside the gene matches. Germline-derived CDR1 and CDR2 are SGHDN and FVKESK. The CDR3 extends over 17 amino acids. The CDR3 protein is CASSQEFRGDDANEQFF. DNA of the CDR3: TGTGCCAGCAGCCAAGAATTTCGGGGGGACGATGCCAATGAGCAGTTCTTC. Looking up the rest from reference TRBV14 and TRBJ2-1 gives the full variable domain: EAGVTQFPSHSVIEKGQTVTLRCDPISGHDNLYWYRRVMGKEIKFLLHFVKESKQDESGMPNNRFLAERTGGTYSTLKVQPAELEDSGVYFCASSQEFRGDDANEQFFGPGTRLTVL.

In its sample, this clone was seen a few times. The genes are TRBV6-5 and TRBJ1-1, with D perhaps TRBD1 (5 bases). Germline-derived CDR1 and CDR2 are MNHEY and SVGAGI. With 2 bases removed from V and 8 bases from J, the gap between germline ends came to 12 bases. The CDR3 sequence is 13 residues long. The CDR3 is CASSYGRGREAFF. CDR3 nucleotide sequence: TGTGCCAGCAGTTACGGGCGGGGCAGAGAAGCTTTCTTT.

This clone was observed a few times. The V gene is TRBV30, the J gene TRBJ1-1; D unclear. Germline-derived CDR1 and CDR2 are GTSNPN and SVGIG (reference sequence). V was trimmed by 1 base and J by 1 base, leaving 4 bases between them. The CDR3 is 12 amino acids. CDR3 bases: TGTGCCTGGAGTGCGGGGAACACTGAAGCTTTCTTT. Amino acids: CAWSAGNTEAFF.

The rearrangement joins TRBV29-1 to TRBJ2-3; D gene ambiguous. Trimming pared 4 bases from V and 0 bases from J, leaving 8 bases between. Per germline, CDR1 SQVTM and CDR2 ANQGSEA. The CDR3 totals 13 residues. CDR3: CSVGRASTDTQYF. The CDR3 coding sequence is TGCAGCGTTGGTAGGGCGAGCACAGATACGCAGTATTTT.

The rearrangement uses TRBV25-1 and TRBJ1-2; no clear D gene. Germline CDR1 and CDR2: MGHDK and SYGVNS. Trimming removed 4 bases from V and 7 bases from J, with 13 bases in between. The CDR3 has 13 residues. In DNA form, the CDR3 reads TGTGCCAGCAGTGTGCATTCACGGGGTGGCTACACCTTC. The encoded protein is CASSVHSRGGYTF.

CDR3 bases: TGCAGCTCCGGACAGGATGAGCAGTTCTTC. Translating it yields CSSGQDEQFF. V is TRBV29-1 and J is TRBJ2-1, with TRBD1 identical over 7 bases. The CDR3 has 10 residues. Trimming took 8 bases from V and 8 from J; bases not matched to a gene: 3. CDR1 is SQVTM, CDR2 ANQGSEA, per germline.

The chain employs TRBV7-3 and TRBJ2-2; TRBD1 matches at 7 bases. The CDR3 sequence is 14 residues long. Losses at the gene ends were 2 bases for V and 6 bases for J; bases not matched to a gene: 3. Looked up from germline, CDR1 is SGHTA and CDR2 is FQGTGA. The CDR3 loop is CASSLSTGSGELFF. CDR3 coding DNA: TGTGCCAGCAGCTTATCGACAGGGTCCGGGGAGCTGTTTTTT.

This clone has only a few counts. The chain combines TRBV2 with TRBJ2-4; D is uncertain. CDR1 and CDR2 from the germline V gene are SNHLY and FYNNEI. The CDR3 loop spans 15 amino acids. The ends were cut back, 5 bases at V and 0 bases at J, with 11 bases in the middle. The CDR3 coding sequence is TGTGCCAGCAGTTTAGGTGGAATAGCCAAAAACATTCAGTACTTC. Its protein is CASSLGGIAKNIQYF.

The chain employs TRBV30 and TRBJ2-7, with no clear D. This CDR3 has 11 amino acids. Trimming removed 6 bases from V and 6 bases from J, with 12 bases in between. Germline V gene data show CDR1 as GTSNPN and CDR2 as SVGIG (reference sequence). The chain's CDR3 is CACGVAREQYF. The CDR3 DNA reads as TGTGCCTGTGGAGTAGCTCGCGAGCAGTACTTC.

The chain uses TRBV29-1 and TRBJ1-4, with 10 bases aligning to TRBD1. V trimming: 7 bases; J trimming: 7 bases; junction bases outside the gene matches: 9. Germline values: CDR1 SQVTM, CDR2 ANQGSEA. CDR3 length: 14 amino acids. Here the CDR3 reads CSARDRGRFEKLFF. For the CDR3, the DNA is TGCAGCGCAAGAGACAGGGGGCGTTTTGAAAAACTGTTTTTT.

This rearrangement joins TRBV5-6 to TRBJ1-5, with TRBD1 identical over 11 bases. The CDR3 has 15 amino acids. V dropped 4 bases and J dropped 6; count of bases not matched to a gene: 6. From germline, CDR1 is SGHDT and CDR2 YYEEEE. CDR3 nucleotide sequence: TGTGCCAGCAGCGGACAGGGGGCATTGGGTCAGCCCCAGCATTTT. Its translation: CASSGQGALGQPQHF.

The CDR3 coding sequence is TGTGCCAGCAGTTACCTACAGGGAGGGGGCTACGAGCAGTACTTC. It specifies CASSYLQGGGYEQYF. V and J are TRBV6-6 and TRBJ2-7; D possibly corresponds to TRBD2 (7 bases). CDR1 is MNHNY and CDR2 is SVGAGI in the germline V gene (reference sequence). This CDR3 is 15 amino acids long. V was pared by 2 bases and J by 3 bases, with 14 bases between.

This clone was found a few times. The chain carries TRBV23-1 and TRBJ1-5; 7 bases are shared with TRBD1. TRBV23-1 is marked as an open reading frame, function uncertain. V was pared by 1 base and J by 7 bases, with 4 bases of the junction left unmatched. This CDR3 is 14 amino acids long. For the CDR3, the DNA is TGCGCCAGCAGTCAATGTCGGGGACAGCAGCCCCAGCATTTT. It is translated as CASSQCRGQQPQHF.

This chain connects TRBV19 to TRBJ2-1; 9 bases line up with TRBD2. Trimming removed 6 bases from V and 4 bases from J; junction bases left unmatched: 13. CDR1 and CDR2 (germline): LNHDA, SQIVND (reference sequence). The length of the CDR3 is 17 residues. CDR3 protein: CASSSMGLAGPYNEQFF. CDR3 in DNA: TGTGCCAGTAGCTCAATGGGGCTAGCGGGACCTTACAATGAGCAGTTCTTC.

The rearrangement joins TRBV19 to TRBJ1-5; D unclear. Germline CDR1 is LNHDA and CDR2 is SQIVND (reference sequence). This CDR3 contains 15 residues. V gave up 7 bases and J gave up 5 bases, with 18 bases separating them. The chain's CDR3 is CASNPSKGWDQPQHF. The CDR3 DNA follows: TGTGCCAGTAACCCGTCAAAGGGATGGGATCAGCCCCAGCATTTT.